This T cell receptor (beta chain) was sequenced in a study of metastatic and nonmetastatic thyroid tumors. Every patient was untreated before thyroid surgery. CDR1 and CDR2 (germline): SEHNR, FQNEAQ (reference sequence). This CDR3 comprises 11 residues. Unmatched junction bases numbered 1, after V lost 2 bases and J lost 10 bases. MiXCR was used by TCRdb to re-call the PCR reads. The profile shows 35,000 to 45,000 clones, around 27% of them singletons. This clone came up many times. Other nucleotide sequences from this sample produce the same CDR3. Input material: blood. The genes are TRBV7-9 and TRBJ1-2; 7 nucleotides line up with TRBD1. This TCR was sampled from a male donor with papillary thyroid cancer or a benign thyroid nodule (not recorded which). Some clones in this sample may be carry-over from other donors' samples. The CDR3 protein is CASSLQGDYTF. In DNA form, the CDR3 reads TGTGCCAGCAGCTTACAGGGGGACTACACCTTC.